These T cell receptor beta chains were read from a single sample in a study of cytomegalovirus exposure and HLA in healthy donors. Libraries were prepared by immunoSEQ multiplex PCR; TCRdb keeps only in-frame clonotypes and omits some of them. The repertoire holds some 340,000 clones, with 87% as singletons. The specimen was PBMCs. All receptors derive from a woman aged 25-40 years in good health and CMV-seropositive. The CDR3 runs from the conserved cysteine through the conserved F or W. The D gene is left open where the match is weak. Clone size is given for some rows only: seen once, a few or many times, or a class if the clone is expanded.

>.|TRBJ2-1|TRBD2|TRBV5-4
TGTGCCAGCAGCCTGCTAGCGGGGGGGCCGAATGAGCAGTTCTTC
CASSLLAGGPNEQFF
>.|TRBJ1-1|.|TRBV13
TGTGCCAGCAGCTTAGTTCCCGGACCGTCGAACACTGAAGCTTTCTTT
CASSLVPGPSNTEAFF
>.|TRBJ1-5|.|TRBV5-5
TGTGCCAGCAGCTTGGTGGCAGGGCCCAATCAGCCCCAGCATTTT
CASSLVAGPNQPQHF
>.|TRBJ2-7|TRBD1|TRBV28
TGTGCCAGCGGAATACCGGGACAGGGTAGGCAGTACTTC
CASGIPGQGRQYF
>.|TRBJ1-2|.|TRBV5-4
TGTGCCAGCACCTCACTGGGGGGCAAGGAGTATGGCCACACCTTC
CASTSLGGKEYGHTF
>.|TRBJ2-5|.|TRBV28
TGTGCCAGCAGTAAAAGGGGTCCAGGGGAGACCCAGTACTTC
CASSKRGPGETQYF
>.|TRBJ1-2|TRBD1|TRBV28
TGTGCCAGCAGATCCGACAGGGCTAACTATGGCTACACCTTC
CASRSDRANYGYTF
>.|TRBJ2-1|.|TRBV9
TGTGCCAGCAGCGTAGATGAAGGGGGTTTATTCTCCAATGAGCAGTTCTTC
CASSVDEGGLFSNEQFF
>.|TRBJ1-5|.|TRBV18
TGTGCCAGCTCACCTGCGGGGAGCAATCAGCCCCAGCATTTT
CASSPAGSNQPQHF
>few|TRBJ1-2|TRBD1|TRBV28
TGTGCCAGCAGAGCACAGGGGGCGTATGGCTACACCTTC
CASRAQGAYGYTF
>.|TRBJ2-7|.|TRBV4-2
TGTGCCAGCAGCCAAGAAGTGAGACAGGGGGCGGGTAGCGGGAGGTACGAGCAGTACTTC
CASSQEVRQGAGSGRYEQYF
>.|TRBJ2-7|.|TRBV5-1
TGCGCCAGCGGGCCCGGGACGTTGGGCTACGAGCAGTACTTC
CASGPGTLGYEQYF
>.|TRBJ1-4|TRBD1|TRBV30
TGTGCCTGGAGTGTAGAGGGGGCGGTTGAAAAACTGTTTTTT
CAWSVEGAVEKLFF
>.|TRBJ2-5|TRBD1|TRBV29-1
TGCAGCGCCGTCTGGACAGGGGGCGGGGAGACCCAGTACTTC
CSAVWTGGGETQYF
>.|TRBJ2-7|.|TRBV7-2
TGTGCCAGCAGCTTATATCAGTCCTCCGAGCAGTACTTC
CASSLYQSSEQYF
>.|TRBJ2-3|TRBD2|TRBV13
TGTGCCAGCAGCTTAGGGCCTCCTACTAGCGAGAGCACAGATACGCAGTATTTT
CASSLGPPTSESTDTQYF